The entry below gives a single TCR beta chain sequence along with its context. What it binds is not known. These data belong to a study of response to subunit inactivated influenza vaccine. Study observations and caveats: Every seasonal influenza vaccination brings in few new T cells, the authors suggested.

The germline V gene encodes CDR1 SGHDT and CDR2 YYEEEE. The V gene lost 6 bases and the J gene lost 0 bases, with 9 bases spanning the gap. The CDR3 covers 13 residues. TCRdb ran MiXCR on the RT-PCR reads and lists one entry per CDR3 protein. The top ten clones hold about 7.4% of a sample with about 650,000 distinct CDR3 sequences, 13% to 15% of them seen once. Sequences were derived from PBMCs from blood, sampled 14 to 15 days before vaccination. This chain uses TRBV5-6 with TRBJ2-5, with D possibly being TRBD1 (5 bases). This TCR came from a man aged 50-59 years who received an inactivated influenza vaccine. DNA for the CDR3: TGTGCCAGCAAACCGACAGACCAAGAGACCCAGTACTTC. Its protein is CASKPTDQETQYF.